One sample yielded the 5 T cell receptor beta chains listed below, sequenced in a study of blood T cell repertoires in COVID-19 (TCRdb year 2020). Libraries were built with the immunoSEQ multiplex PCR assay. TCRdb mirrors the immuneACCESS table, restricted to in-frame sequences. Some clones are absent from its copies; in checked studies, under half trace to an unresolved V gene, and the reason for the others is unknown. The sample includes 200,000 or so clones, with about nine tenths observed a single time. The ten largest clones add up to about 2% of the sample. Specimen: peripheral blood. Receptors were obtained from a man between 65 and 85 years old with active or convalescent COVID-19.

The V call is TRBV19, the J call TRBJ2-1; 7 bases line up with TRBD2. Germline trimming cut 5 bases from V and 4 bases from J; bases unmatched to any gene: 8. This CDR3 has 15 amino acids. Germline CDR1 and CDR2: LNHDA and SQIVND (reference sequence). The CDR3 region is CASSQWGGIYNEQFF. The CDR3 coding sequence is TGTGCCAGTAGTCAATGGGGGGGAATATACAATGAGCAGTTCTTC.

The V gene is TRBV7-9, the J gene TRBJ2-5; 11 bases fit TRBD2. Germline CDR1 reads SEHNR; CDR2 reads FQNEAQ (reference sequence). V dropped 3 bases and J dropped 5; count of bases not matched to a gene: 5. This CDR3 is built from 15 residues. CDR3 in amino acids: CASSLALAGGETQYF. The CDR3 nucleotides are TGTGCCAGCAGCTTGGCGTTAGCGGGAGGGGAGACCCAGTACTTC.

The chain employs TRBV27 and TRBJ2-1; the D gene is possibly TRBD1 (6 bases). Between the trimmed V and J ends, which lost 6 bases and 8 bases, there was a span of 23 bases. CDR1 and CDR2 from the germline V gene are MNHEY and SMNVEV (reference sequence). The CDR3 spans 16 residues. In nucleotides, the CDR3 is TGTGCCAGCAGCCCAGGAACAGGGTCCCTTGTCTATGAGCAGTTCTTC. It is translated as CASSPGTGSLVYEQFF.

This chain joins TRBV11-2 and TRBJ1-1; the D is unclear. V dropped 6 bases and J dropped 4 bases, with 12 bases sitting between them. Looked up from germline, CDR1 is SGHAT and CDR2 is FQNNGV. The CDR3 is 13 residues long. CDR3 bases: TGTGCCAGCAGTTTTCTCGGGGTCACTGAAGCTTTCTTT. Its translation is CASSFLGVTEAFF.

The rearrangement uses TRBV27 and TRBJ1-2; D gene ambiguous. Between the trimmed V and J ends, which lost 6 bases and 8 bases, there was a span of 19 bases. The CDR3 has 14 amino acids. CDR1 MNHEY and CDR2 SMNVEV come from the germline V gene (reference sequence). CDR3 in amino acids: CASSLLPGSEGYTF. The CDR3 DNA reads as TGTGCCAGCAGCCTTCTCCCGGGGTCGGAGGGCTACACCTTC.